A selection of T cell receptor beta chains follows, all from one sample in a study of blood T cell repertoires in COVID-19. The table came from immunoSEQ multiplex PCR; TCRdb's copy has only in-frame clones and leaves some out. This table holds some 700,000 clones, about nine tenths found once. Sequenced: peripheral blood. The receptors derive from a young woman with acute or convalescent COVID-19. The CDR3 runs from the conserved cysteine through the conserved F or W. The D gene is left open where the match is weak. Part of the rows lack a size; the others show once, few, many or a class for expanded clones.

>TRBD1|TRBJ1-4|NA|TRBV5-5
TGTGCCAGCAGCTCGGACAGGGGGCTTGAAAAACTGTTTTTT
CASSSDRGLEKLFF
>NA|TRBJ2-4|once|TRBV2
TGTGCCAGCAGTGAAAACCCTAGGGGAAACATTCAGTACTTC
CASSENPRGNIQYF
>TRBD1|TRBJ2-3|NA|TRBV5-4
TGTGCCAGCAGCTTTGACAGGGGATCAGATACGCAGTATTTT
CASSFDRGSDTQYF
>TRBD1|TRBJ1-4|NA|TRBV23-1
TGCGCCAGCAGTCACATGGGCCAGGGGGCACGGGAAAAACTGTTTTTT
CASSHMGQGAREKLFF
>NA|TRBJ2-3|NA|TRBV5-1
TGCGCCAGCAGCTCCGAGGCTACAGATACGCAGTATTTT
CASSSEATDTQYF
>NA|TRBJ2-7|NA|TRBV19
TGTGCCAGTAGGCCCAGAGGTGGTTACGAGCAGTACTTC
CASRPRGGYEQYF
>TRBD2|TRBJ2-5|NA|TRBV7-2
TGTGCCAGCAGCTTAGCGGCTAGCGGGGGCTGGGAGACCCAGTACTTC
CASSLAASGGWETQYF
>NA|TRBJ1-1|NA|TRBV30
TGTGCCTGGAGTAGGGGGGGCGCTGAAGCTTTCTTT
CAWSRGGAEAFF
>TRBD1|TRBJ2-2|NA|TRBV6-5
TGTGCCAGTTACTTCGGGACAGGGAACGGGGAGCTGTTTTTT
CASYFGTGNGELFF
>NA|TRBJ1-6|NA|TRBV7-2
TGTGCCAGCAGCTTAGAACGGGGTTCACCCCTCCACTTT
CASSLERGSPLHF
>NA|TRBJ1-1|NA|TRBV21-1
TGTGCCAGCAGCAAAGAGGGACAGGGAGAGGAGGTGAACACTGAAGCTTTCTTT
CASSKEGQGEEVNTEAFF
>NA|TRBJ1-2|NA|TRBV2
TGTGCCAGCAGTGCGGTGTGGCAGGCCAACTATGGCTACACCTTC
CASSAVWQANYGYTF
>NA|TRBJ1-2|NA|TRBV3-1/TRBV3-2
TGTGCCAGCAGGTGGGAGAAGGGATTTAACTATGGCTACACCTTC
CASRWEKGFNYGYTF
>NA|TRBJ1-5|NA|TRBV2
TGTGCCAGCAGCGACGACATTAGGGGTAATCAGCCCCAGCATTTT
CASSDDIRGNQPQHF
>NA|TRBJ1-3|NA|TRBV18
TGTGCCAGCTCACCACAGGGAGGGAGTATCTCAAACACCATATATTTT
CASSPQGGSISNTIYF
>TRBD1|TRBJ1-1|NA|TRBV3-1/TRBV3-2
TGTGCCAGCAGCGCAGGACAGGGGAGGAACACTGAAGCTTTCTTT
CASSAGQGRNTEAFF
>NA|TRBJ1-1|NA|TRBV3-1/TRBV3-2
TGTGCCAGCAGCCACCGGACAGTCAACACTGAAGCTTTCTTT
CASSHRTVNTEAFF
>NA|TRBJ2-7|once|TRBV5-1
TGCGCCAGCAGCTTGGGCAGTCCCTACGAGCAGTACTTC
CASSLGSPYEQYF
>NA|TRBJ2-2|NA|TRBV29-1
TGCAGCGTTGTAGAAGGGGCTTCCGGGGAGCTGTTTTTT
CSVVEGASGELFF
>TRBD2|TRBJ2-5|NA|TRBV5-5
TGTGCCAGCACCGGGAGGGTTAACAGGGACCAAGAGACCCAGTACTTC
CASTGRVNRDQETQYF
>NA|TRBJ1-3|NA|TRBV7-9
TGTGCCAGCAGCTTATTACGGGATGTCTCTGGAAACACCATATATTTT
CASSLLRDVSGNTIYF
>NA|TRBJ1-2|NA|TRBV7-2
TGTGCCAGCAGCTTAAATGTCCAAGCGAACTATGGCTACACCTTC
CASSLNVQANYGYTF
>NA|TRBJ2-7|NA|TRBV5-1
TGCGCCAGCAGCCCGTCCCCCGGGACACTTTACGAGCAGTACTTC
CASSPSPGTLYEQYF
>TRBD1|TRBJ2-1|NA|TRBV12-3/TRBV12-4
TGTGCCAGCAGTCGGACAGGGTACAATGAGCAGTTCTTC
CASSRTGYNEQFF
>NA|TRBJ1-1|once|TRBV2
TGTGCCAGCAGGCAAGGGGCTGAAGCTTTCTTT
CASRQGAEAFF
>NA|TRBJ2-1|NA|TRBV6-5
TGTGCCAGCAGTCGGTTCCTGCGCTCCTACAATGAGCAGTTCTTC
CASSRFLRSYNEQFF
>NA|TRBJ2-4|once|TRBV5-8
TGTGCCAGCAGCCAGATCCTGGGGGCCTTAGCCAAAAACATTCAGTACTTC
CASSQILGALAKNIQYF
>NA|TRBJ1-1|NA|TRBV6-5
TGTGCCAGCAGCCCCCGGAGACTAATGAACACTGAAGCTTTCTTT
CASSPRRLMNTEAFF
>NA|TRBJ1-3|NA|TRBV12-3/TRBV12-4
TGTGCCAGCAGCTTCCTTCCTGGAAACACCATATATTTT
CASSFLPGNTIYF
>NA|TRBJ1-5|NA|TRBV12-3/TRBV12-4
TGTGCCAGCACCCCAACGGAGAATCAGCCCCAGCATTTT
CASTPTENQPQHF
>TRBD1|TRBJ1-3|once|TRBV4-1
TGCGCCAGCAGCCAGTTGGGACAGGTCTCTGGAAACACCATATATTTT
CASSQLGQVSGNTIYF
>TRBD1|TRBJ2-7|NA|TRBV27
TGTGCCAGCAGTTCCCTAGCAGGGGGAAGCTCCTACGAGCAGTACTTC
CASSSLAGGSSYEQYF
>NA|TRBJ2-1|NA|TRBV2
TGTGCCAGCAGGATAGAAGTTAGCTCCTACAATGAGCAGTTCTTC
CASRIEVSSYNEQFF
>NA|TRBJ2-7|once|TRBV28
TGTGCCAGCAGGGTAACAGGGAGCTCCTACGAGCAGTACTTC
CASRVTGSSYEQYF
>NA|TRBJ1-2|NA|TRBV30
TGTGCCTGGAGTGTACAACAGTCCTATGGCTACACCTTC
CAWSVQQSYGYTF
>TRBD1|TRBJ1-3|NA|TRBV5-1
TGCGCCAGCAGCTCCGGGACAGGGGGCTTGTATGGAAACACCATATATTTT
CASSSGTGGLYGNTIYF
>NA|TRBJ1-1|few|TRBV28
TGTGCCAGCACCCAGACAGGACGGAACACTGAAGCTTTCTTT
CASTQTGRNTEAFF
>NA|TRBJ2-1|NA|TRBV27
TGTGCCAGCAGTTGGCAGGGGTTCGATGAGCAGTTCTTC
CASSWQGFDEQFF
>NA|TRBJ1-1|NA|TRBV2
TGTGCCAGCAACCGAGGGTTCATGAACACTGAAGCTTTCTTT
CASNRGFMNTEAFF
>NA|TRBJ2-7|once|TRBV6-2/TRBV6-3
TGTGCCAGCAGTGACGGACTGGCTCTGGACGAGCAGTACTTC
CASSDGLALDEQYF
>NA|TRBJ2-3|NA|TRBV7-9
TGTGCCAGCAGCCCAAGCGGATTCACAGATACGCAGTATTTT
CASSPSGFTDTQYF
>NA|TRBJ1-1|NA|TRBV6-5
TGTGCCAGCAGGCGGACAGTGAACACTGAAGCTTTCTTT
CASRRTVNTEAFF
>NA|TRBJ1-5|NA|TRBV21-1
TGTGCCAGCAGCAATGACGGGACAGGCGCCAATCAGCCCCAGCATTTT
CASSNDGTGANQPQHF
>NA|TRBJ1-3|NA|TRBV4-2
TGTGCCAGCAGCCGAACCGGACGGAGGACAGCACTCGTCTCTGGAAACACCATATATTTT
CASSRTGRRTALVSGNTIYF
>TRBD1|TRBJ1-6|NA|TRBV2
TGTGCCAGCAGAGCCAACAGGGGTTCACCCCTCCACTTT
CASRANRGSPLHF
>TRBD1|TRBJ1-3|NA|TRBV4-3
TGCGCCAGCAGCCATAATCAAGGGGGCCACTCTGGAAACACCATATATTTT
CASSHNQGGHSGNTIYF
>NA|TRBJ1-1|NA|TRBV29-1
TGCAGCGTTGGTGCGCCTGAAGCTTTCTTT
CSVGAPEAFF
>TRBD1|TRBJ2-3|NA|TRBV6-1
TGTGCCAGCAGTGAAGACAGGGGGCCAGATACGCAGTATTTT
CASSEDRGPDTQYF
>TRBD1|TRBJ2-7|NA|TRBV9
TGTGCCAGCAGCCCCCGGCAGGGGGCTGTTTACGAGCAGTACTTC
CASSPRQGAVYEQYF
>NA|TRBJ1-5|NA|TRBV25-1
TGTGCCAGCAGTGACCCGGGACACTATCAGCCCCAGCATTTT
CASSDPGHYQPQHF
>NA|TRBJ1-1|once|TRBV5-1
TGCGCCAGCAGCTTGTGGAGGGTATCCGTGAACACTGAAGCTTTCTTT
CASSLWRVSVNTEAFF
>NA|TRBJ1-3|NA|TRBV5-1
TGCGCCAGCAGCTTGGGTTTAGAGGACACCATATATTTT
CASSLGLEDTIYF
>NA|TRBJ1-6|NA|TRBV30
TGTGCCTGGAGGACGAGGATAGGGCAGGGGCATTCACCCCTCCACTTT
CAWRTRIGQGHSPLHF
>NA|TRBJ1-5|NA|TRBV12-2
TGTGCAAGTCGCTTACGGAAATTAGAGCAGGAGGTGGTCGATCAGCCCCAGCATTTT
CASRLRKLEQEVVDQPQHF
>NA|TRBJ2-2|NA|TRBV11-3
TGTGCCAGCAGCCCACCTAACAGGGAAGGCACCGGGGAGCTGTTTTTT
CASSPPNREGTGELFF
>TRBD1|TRBJ2-3|NA|TRBV7-9
TGTGCCAGCAGCCCCCGGGACAGGGGAGTGCCAGATACGCAGTATTTT
CASSPRDRGVPDTQYF
>NA|TRBJ2-2|NA|TRBV5-1
TGCGCCAGCAGCCGTTCTGGGACTGCGAACACCGGGGAGCTGTTTTTT
CASSRSGTANTGELFF
>NA|TRBJ1-5|NA|TRBV5-1
TGCGCCAGCAGCTTGGCCGGGAATCAGCCCCAGCATTTT
CASSLAGNQPQHF
>TRBD1|TRBJ1-1|NA|TRBV7-2
TGTGCCAGCAGCCCTAGGACAGGCAGGGAAGCTTTCTTT
CASSPRTGREAFF
>NA|TRBJ1-2|NA|TRBV3-1/TRBV3-2
TGTGCCAGCAGCCAAGGGGGCAGGGGTGGCTATGGCTACACCTTC
CASSQGGRGGYGYTF